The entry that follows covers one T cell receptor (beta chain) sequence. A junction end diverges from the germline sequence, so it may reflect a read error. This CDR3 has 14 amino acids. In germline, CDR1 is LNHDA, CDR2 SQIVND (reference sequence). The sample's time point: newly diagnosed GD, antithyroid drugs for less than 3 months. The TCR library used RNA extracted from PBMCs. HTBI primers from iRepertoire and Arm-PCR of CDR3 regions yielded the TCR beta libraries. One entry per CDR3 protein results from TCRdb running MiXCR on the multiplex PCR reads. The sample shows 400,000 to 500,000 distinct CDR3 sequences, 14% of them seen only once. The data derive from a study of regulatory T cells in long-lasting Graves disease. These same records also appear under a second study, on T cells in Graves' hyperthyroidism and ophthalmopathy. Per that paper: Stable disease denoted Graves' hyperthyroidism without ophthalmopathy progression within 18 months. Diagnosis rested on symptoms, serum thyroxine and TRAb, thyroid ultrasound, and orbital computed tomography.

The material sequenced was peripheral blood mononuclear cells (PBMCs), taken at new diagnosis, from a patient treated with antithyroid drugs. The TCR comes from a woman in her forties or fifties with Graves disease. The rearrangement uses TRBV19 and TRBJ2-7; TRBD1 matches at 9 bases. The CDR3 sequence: CSSSVTGGGNEQYF. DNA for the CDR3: TGTTCCAGTAGTGTAACAGGGGGCGGGAACGAGCAGTACTTC.